The 3 T cell receptor beta chains reported below all come from one sample, sequenced in a study of blood T cell repertoires in COVID-19. The method was immunoSEQ multiplex PCR; TCRdb's version includes in-frame clones alone and lacks a portion of them. This table holds about 280,000 clones, approximately 84% found once. Sequencing was carried out using peripheral blood. These receptor sequences come from a woman younger than 45 who had recovered from COVID-19.

The chain couples TRBV3-1 (or the pseudogene TRBV3-2) to TRBJ2-7, with D unclear. Per germline, CDR1 LGHDT and CDR2 YNNKEL (reference sequence). The CDR3 contains 17 residues. The V and J ends lost 0 bases and 9 bases respectively, with 24 bases between them. CDR3: CASSQDPAALSGIGQYF. The CDR3 DNA sequence: TGTGCCAGCAGCCAAGATCCCGCGGCTTTGAGTGGAATAGGGCAGTACTTC.

The chain employs TRBV2 and TRBJ1-2; 7 bases map to TRBD1. There are 13 residues in the CDR3. Per the germline V gene, CDR1 is SNHLY and CDR2 is FYNNEI. The V and J ends lost 6 bases and 2 bases, in that order; junction bases with no gene match: 3. The CDR3 DNA is TGTGCCAGCAGGCACAGGGGCAACTATGGCTACACCTTC. It yields the protein CASRHRGNYGYTF.

The chain links TRBV5-6 to TRBJ2-3; 12 bases align to TRBD2. Germline assignment: CDR1 SGHDT and CDR2 YYEEEE. The CDR3 extends over 18 amino acids. The V gene end was trimmed by 0 bases and the J gene end by 6 bases; junction bases not matched to a gene: 11. The CDR3 sequence is CASSLGLAGVGVGDTQYF. The CDR3 DNA follows: TGTGCCAGCAGCTTGGGACTAGCGGGAGTTGGAGTTGGGGATACGCAGTATTTT.